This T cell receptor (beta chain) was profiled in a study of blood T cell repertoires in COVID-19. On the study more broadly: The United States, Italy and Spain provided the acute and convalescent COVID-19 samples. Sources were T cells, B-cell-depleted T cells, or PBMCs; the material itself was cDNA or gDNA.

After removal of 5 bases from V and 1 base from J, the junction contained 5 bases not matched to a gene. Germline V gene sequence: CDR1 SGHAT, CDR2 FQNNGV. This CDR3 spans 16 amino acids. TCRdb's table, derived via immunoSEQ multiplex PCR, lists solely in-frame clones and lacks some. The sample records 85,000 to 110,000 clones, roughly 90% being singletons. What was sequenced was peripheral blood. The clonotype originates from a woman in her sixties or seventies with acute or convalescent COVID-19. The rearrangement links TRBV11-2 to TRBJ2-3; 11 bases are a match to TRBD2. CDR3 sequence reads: CASSTLAGGGTDTQYF. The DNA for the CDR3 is TGTGCCAGCAGCACCCTAGCGGGAGGTGGCACAGATACGCAGTATTTT.